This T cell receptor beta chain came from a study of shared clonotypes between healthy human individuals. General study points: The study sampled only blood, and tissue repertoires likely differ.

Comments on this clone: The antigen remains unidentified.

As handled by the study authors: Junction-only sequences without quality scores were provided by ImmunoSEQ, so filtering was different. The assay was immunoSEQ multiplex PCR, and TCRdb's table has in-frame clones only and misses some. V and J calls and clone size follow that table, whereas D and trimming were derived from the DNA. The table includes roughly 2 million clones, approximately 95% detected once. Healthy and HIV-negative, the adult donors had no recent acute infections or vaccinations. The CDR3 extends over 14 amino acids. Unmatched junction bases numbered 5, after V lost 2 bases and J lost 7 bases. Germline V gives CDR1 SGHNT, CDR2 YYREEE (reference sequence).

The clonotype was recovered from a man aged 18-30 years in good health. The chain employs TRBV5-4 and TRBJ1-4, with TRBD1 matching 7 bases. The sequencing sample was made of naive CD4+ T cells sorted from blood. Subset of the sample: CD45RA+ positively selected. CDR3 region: CASSFSGTVEKLFF. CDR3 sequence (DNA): TGTGCCAGCAGCTTTTCTGGGACAGTTGAAAAACTGTTTTTT.